This T cell receptor (beta chain) was sequenced for a study of blood T cell repertoires in COVID-19. Study at large: Italy, Spain and the United States were the sources of the convalescent and acute COVID-19 samples. T cells, B-cell-depleted T cells, or PBMCs supplied cDNA or gDNA.

The junction had 14 bases not matched to a gene; V was cut back by 6 bases and J by 0 bases. The CDR3 runs 19 residues. Germline V lookup: CDR1 MDHEN, CDR2 SYDVKM. Study processing details: Amplification of reference gene primers provided the estimated nucleated cell counts. Data came from immunoSEQ multiplex PCR; TCRdb stores just in-frame clones and leaves some out. Clonal size and the V and J genes are those of that table, whereas D and trimming came from the DNA. The sample has about 380,000 clones, 75% to 90% seen once; the top ten hold roughly 3.4%. This TCR was sampled from a woman aged 18-29 years with acute or convalescent COVID-19. The rearrangement joins TRBV28 to TRBJ2-2; TRBD2 agrees at 9 bases. Sample: peripheral blood. The CDR3 here is CASSYLSGASGTNTGELFF. CDR3 DNA: TGTGCCAGCAGCTACCTCTCCGGGGCTAGCGGGACGAACACCGGGGAGCTGTTTTTT.